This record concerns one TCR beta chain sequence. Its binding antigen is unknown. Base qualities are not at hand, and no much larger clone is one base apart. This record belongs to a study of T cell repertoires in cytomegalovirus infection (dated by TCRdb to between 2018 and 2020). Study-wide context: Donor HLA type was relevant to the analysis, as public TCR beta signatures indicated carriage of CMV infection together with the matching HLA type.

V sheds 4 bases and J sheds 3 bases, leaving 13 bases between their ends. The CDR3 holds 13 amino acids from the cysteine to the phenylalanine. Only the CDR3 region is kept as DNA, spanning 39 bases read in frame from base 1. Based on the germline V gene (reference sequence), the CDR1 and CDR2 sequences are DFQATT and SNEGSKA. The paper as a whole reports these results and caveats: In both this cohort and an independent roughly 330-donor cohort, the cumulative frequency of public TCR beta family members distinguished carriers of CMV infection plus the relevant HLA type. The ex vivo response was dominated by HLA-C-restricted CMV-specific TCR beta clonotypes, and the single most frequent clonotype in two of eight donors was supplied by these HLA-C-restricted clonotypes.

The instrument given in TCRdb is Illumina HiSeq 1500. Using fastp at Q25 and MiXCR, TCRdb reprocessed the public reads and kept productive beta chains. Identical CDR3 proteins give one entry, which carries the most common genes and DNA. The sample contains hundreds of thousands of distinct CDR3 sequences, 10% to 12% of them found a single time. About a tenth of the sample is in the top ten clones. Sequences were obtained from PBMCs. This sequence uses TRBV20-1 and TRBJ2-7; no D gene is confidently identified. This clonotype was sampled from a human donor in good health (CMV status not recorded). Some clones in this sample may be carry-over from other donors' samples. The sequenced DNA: TGCAGTGCTACCGTGCGGATTCACTACGAGCAGTACTTC. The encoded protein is CSATVRIHYEQYF.